This T cell receptor (beta chain) was identified in a study of T cells in localized non-small cell lung cancer. Whole-study results and caveats: Investigators sequenced only a single tumor region, leaving heterogeneity possible. Median detection of top 100 tumor clones in adjacent lung was under 75 clones.

Germline lookup yields CDR1 KGHSH and CDR2 LQKENI. V shed 6 bases and J 4 bases; nucleotides not matched to a gene: 5. This CDR3 contains 14 residues. The table came from immunoSEQ multiplex PCR; TCRdb's copy has only in-frame clones and leaves some out. The table shows about 52,000 clones, with about 87% occurring only once. In the case of this clone: Its target is not known.

The chain uses TRBV18 and TRBJ1-1; 10 positions match TRBD1. Sequenced here: PBMCs, sampled before any cancer treatment. The TCR was taken from a female donor with stage II lung adenocarcinoma. The CDR3 loop is CASSGTGAATEAFF. DNA of the CDR3: TGTGCCAGCTCCGGGACAGGGGCGGCCACTGAAGCTTTCTTT.